This T cell receptor (beta chain) was sequenced for a study of T cell responses to AZD1222 COVID-19 vaccine. Study summary: Pooling was applied to second doses at about 4 or about 12 weeks.

The CDR3 length is 17 residues. V lost 2 bases to trimming and J lost 2 bases; unmatched junction nucleotides: 8. CDR1 and CDR2 from the germline V gene are LGHNA and YNFKEQ. Whole-study findings and limits: Distributed over spike, vaccine-associated CD4 TCRs predominated at 160-218 and 743-854. Clonal diversity may have been underestimated in mostly white British donors. An increase in Spike-specific TCR breadth and depth was observed after two AZD1222 doses.

TCRdb's copy holds only in-frame clones and misses some; the assay was immunoSEQ multiplex PCR. Of roughly 140,000 clones in the sample, 90% were seen once. As for this clone: No antigen is known for it.

The clonotype was recovered from an adult in good health. This sample comprised peripheral blood, obtained on day 0 of AZD1222 vaccination. The chain carries TRBV4-2 and TRBJ2-3; 9 nucleotides agree with TRBD2. The CDR3 here is CASSQPAGGGFTDTQYF. As DNA, the CDR3 is TGTGCCAGCAGCCAACCAGCGGGGGGAGGTTTCACAGATACGCAGTATTTT.